This T cell receptor beta chain was observed in a study of blood T cell repertoires in COVID-19. On the study more broadly: Material from acute and convalescent COVID-19 was sourced from the United States, Italy and Spain. Nucleic acid was either cDNA or gDNA, and it came from T cells, B-cell-depleted T cells, or PBMCs.

Original processing methods: Amplification of reference gene primers was used by the study to estimate nucleated cell counts. Here immunoSEQ multiplex PCR was the method, and the copy in TCRdb shows in-frame clones only, minus some. The DNA gave D and trimming, while V, J and clone size come from that table. The sample records 95,000 to 100,000 clones, 75% to 90% being singletons. Germline CDR1 SGHAT, CDR2 FQNNGV. V trimming: 4 bases; J trimming: 10 bases; junction bases outside the gene matches: 10. The CDR3 is 15 amino acids. What was sequenced was peripheral blood. The receptor was derived from a woman between 65 and 79 years old with active or convalescent COVID-19. The chain links TRBV11-2 to TRBJ1-6; 7 bases match TRBD1. CDR3 amino acids: CASSSLRRDSSPLHF. The CDR3 DNA reads as TGTGCCAGCAGCTCCCTTAGGCGGGACAGCTCACCCCTCCACTTT.